This TCR beta chain appears in the sequencing data of a study of T cell repertoires in cytomegalovirus infection. Germline assignment: CDR1 LGHNA and CDR2 YSLEER. Trimming removed 2 bases at V and 7 bases at J, with 17 bases between. The length of the CDR3 is 15 residues. TCRdb re-called the reads with MiXCR, one entry per CDR3 protein. The profile shows a few hundred thousand distinct CDR3 sequences, approximately 15% of them singletons. Material for sequencing was CD8+ T cells from PBMCs. V and J are TRBV4-3 and TRBJ1-1, with D maybe TRBD1 (5 bases). This TCR was sampled from a human donor in good health (CMV status not recorded). Some clones in this sample may be carry-over from other donors' samples. In DNA form, the CDR3 reads TGCGCCAGCAGCCAATCCTCACAGGCCTTCTTTGAAGCTTTCTTT. It codes for CASSQSSQAFFEAFF.